This T cell receptor beta chain was retrieved from a study of response to subunit inactivated influenza vaccine. Each CDR3 protein gets one entry after TCRdb re-called the RT-PCR reads with MiXCR. The table records 540,000 or so distinct CDR3 sequences, under 15% of them present only once. The CDR3 consists of 14 residues. The germline V and J ends were trimmed by 4 bases and 5 bases, with 13 bases remaining between them. CDR1 and CDR2 (germline): SGHVS, FQNEAQ. Comment on this clonotype: Its antigen remains unidentified.

General study findings and limits: With each seasonal influenza vaccination, the authors suggested, few new T cells are recruited.

The clonotype originates from a middle-aged man who received an inactivated influenza vaccine. Material: PBMCs from blood, obtained about 40 days after vaccination. This rearrangement joins TRBV7-8 to TRBJ2-3; maybe TRBD2 (5 bases). The chain's CDR3 is CASSWRRTRDTQYF. The CDR3 nucleotides read TGTGCCAGCAGCTGGAGGCGCACCCGAGATACGCAGTATTTT.